Presented here are 26 T cell receptor beta chains from one specimen sequenced in a study of control samples from healthy donors and cancer patients. TCRdb's table, derived via immunoSEQ multiplex PCR, lists solely in-frame clones and lacks some. The sample has 130,000 to 150,000 clones, 88% seen once; the top ten hold about 9%. The sequenced material came from blood. These receptors all stem from a woman in her 30s in good health.

The chain joins TRBV30 to TRBJ2-3; D gene unclear. The CDR3 is 13 residues long. CDR1 is GTSNPN and CDR2 is SVGIG in the germline V gene (reference sequence). V lost 5 bases, J lost 4 bases, and 13 bases lay in between. The CDR3 spells CAWELGVSDTQYF. Here the CDR3 DNA reads TGTGCCTGGGAGTTAGGAGTTTCAGATACGCAGTATTTT.

The count of this clone is one. The V and J genes are TRBV6-6 and TRBJ1-5; D remains ambiguous. Trimming took off 4 bases at V and 4 bases at J, with 5 bases between the two ends. The CDR3 has 12 residues. Germline V lookup: CDR1 MNHNY, CDR2 SVGAGI (reference sequence). In DNA form, the CDR3 reads TGTGCCAGCAGTTTGCCTAATCAGCCCCAGCATTTT. It encodes CASSLPNQPQHF.

Turning to this clone: The junction differs from germline at one of its ends, possibly a read error. J is TRBJ1-2 and V is TRBV5-1; D perhaps matches TRBD1 (6 bases). There are 13 residues in the CDR3. Germline CDR1 SGHRS, CDR2 YFSETQ. CDR3 DNA: TGCGCCAGCAACTTGGATGGGGGGGCCGGCTACACCTTC. Protein product: CASNLDGGAGYTF.

This chain joins TRBV18 and TRBJ2-2, with D perhaps matching TRBD1 (6 bases). CDR1 and CDR2 (germline): KGHSH, LQKENI. There are 19 residues in the CDR3. Trimming took 2 bases from V and 1 from J, leaving 20 bases between them. CDR3 sequence reads: CASSPVRTGRTQNTGELFF. The CDR3 coding sequence is TGTGCCAGCTCACCAGTTCGAACAGGGCGAACACAGAACACCGGGGAGCTGTTTTTT.

The rearrangement links TRBV6-5 to TRBJ2-1; 8 nucleotides align to TRBD2. In germline, CDR1 is MNHEY, CDR2 SVGAGI. CDR3 length equals 15 residues. V was pared by 7 bases and J by 3 bases, with 8 bases of the junction left unmatched. For the CDR3, the DNA is TGTGCCAGCACTCGGGAGGGCCGGATCTACAATGAGCAGTTCTTC. Residues: CASTREGRIYNEQFF.

The CDR3, as DNA: TGTGCCAGCAGCTTAGAGGCACTAGCGGGAGGCTACTACGAGCAGTACTTC. Translating gives CASSLEALAGGYYEQYF. The chain is built from TRBV11-2 and TRBJ2-7; 12 bases map to TRBD2. Germline V gene lookup returns CDR1 SGHAT and CDR2 FQNNGV. The length of the CDR3 is 17 residues. V dropped 0 bases and J dropped 3; count of bases not matched to a gene: 6.

The V call is TRBV2, the J call TRBJ1-5; no reliable D call. Looked up from germline, CDR1 is SNHLY and CDR2 is FYNNEI. The CDR3 runs to 14 residues. Trimming pared 3 bases from V and 0 bases from J, leaving 6 bases between. CDR3 DNA sequence: TGTGCCAGCAGTGAGTGGACTAGCAATCAGCCCCAGCATTTT. Translating gives CASSEWTSNQPQHF.

The chain has TRBV28 and TRBJ1-2, with 8 bases matching TRBD1. The CDR3 is 17 residues long. V lost 5 bases, J lost 2 bases, and 13 bases stayed unmatched. Germline loops: CDR1 MDHEN, CDR2 SYDVKM. This CDR3 is CASSILRQQGENYGYTF. In nucleotides, the CDR3 is TGTGCCAGCAGTATACTACGGCAACAGGGGGAGAACTATGGCTACACCTTC.

This clone was counted between two and nine times. The V and J genes are TRBV7-2 and TRBJ2-7; D remains unclear. Trimming cost V 4 bases and J 1 base, with 8 bases left between them. CDR1 SGHTA and CDR2 FQGNSA come from the germline V gene. This CDR3 spans 13 amino acids. The CDR3 sequence: CASSSGPSYEQYF. CDR3 coding DNA: TGTGCCAGCAGCTCCGGACCATCCTACGAGCAGTACTTC.

The CDR3 region is CASSLGQPPETQYF. The CDR3 DNA reads TGTGCCAGCAGCTTAGGACAGCCGCCCGAGACCCAGTACTTC. The gene calls are TRBV7-9 and TRBJ2-5; TRBD1 might be the D (5 bases). V lost 1 base and J 5 bases, leaving 11 bases between the germline ends. CDR3 length: 14 amino acids. CDR1 is SEHNR, CDR2 FQNEAQ, per germline (reference sequence).

This chain joins TRBV4-1 and TRBJ2-7, with 12 bases aligning to TRBD2. Germline V lookup: CDR1 MGHRA, CDR2 YSYEKL. The CDR3 totals 16 residues. Trimming removed 1 base from V and 7 bases from J; junction bases left unmatched: 8. The CDR3 sequence is CASSQAPGTSGSEQYF. CDR3 DNA: TGCGCCAGCAGCCAAGCCCCCGGGACTAGCGGGTCGGAGCAGTACTTC.

The gene calls are TRBV12-3 or TRBV12-4 and TRBJ1-4; D gene uncertain. Trimming removed 2 bases at V and 5 bases at J, with 6 bases between. The CDR3 is made up of 13 amino acids. The CDR3 region has the DNA TGTGCCAGCAGTTTACAGGTCAATGAAAAACTGTTTTTT. Translated, it gives CASSLQVNEKLFF.

This chain uses TRBV2 with TRBJ2-2, with 8 bases fitting TRBD2. Germline assignment: CDR1 SNHLY and CDR2 FYNNEI. The CDR3 length is 15 residues. V lost 3 bases, J lost 4 bases, and 4 bases stayed unmatched. The CDR3 loop reads CASSDGAGGTGELFF. The DNA of the CDR3 is TGTGCCAGCAGTGATGGCGCGGGAGGCACCGGGGAGCTGTTTTTT. Based on the CDR3 plus reference TRBV2 and TRBJ2-2, the full variable domain is EPEVTQTPSHQVTQMGQEVILRCVPISNHLYFYWYRQILGQKVEFLVSFYNNEISEKSEIFDDQFSVERPDGSNFTLKIRSTKLEDSAMYFCASSDGAGGTGELFFGEGSRLTVL.

The chain links TRBV19 to TRBJ2-1, with D uncertain. The CDR3 length is 15 residues. Germline V CDR1 and CDR2: LNHDA, SQIVND (reference sequence). V was clipped by 5 bases and J by 1 base, with 12 bases between them. CDR3 nucleotide sequence: TGTGCCAGTAGTCCCGGCGCCCATTCCTACAATGAGCAGTTCTTC. Amino acid sequence: CASSPGAHSYNEQFF.

V is TRBV20-1 and J is TRBJ1-1; D gene ambiguous. Per the germline V gene, CDR1 is DFQATT and CDR2 is SNEGSKA (reference sequence). The CDR3 sequence is 11 residues long. Trimming left V 8 bases short and J 4 bases short, with 11 bases between. CDR3 nucleotide sequence: TGCAGTTACACTCCCCTCACTGAAGCTTTCTTT. Translation: CSYTPLTEAFF.

The V call is TRBV7-2, the J call TRBJ1-4; D ambiguous. CDR1 is SGHTA and CDR2 is FQGNSA in the germline V gene. The V and J ends lost 1 base and 3 bases respectively, with 9 bases between them. CDR3 size: 15 residues. CDR3 DNA: TGTGCCAGCAGCTTAGAGCTGTATTCTAATGAAAAACTGTTTTTT. Translation gives CASSLELYSNEKLFF.

This chain links TRBV5-1 with TRBJ2-2; TRBD2 matches at 14 bases. The CDR3 contains 16 residues. Germline CDR1 is SGHRS and CDR2 is YFSETQ. Trimming cost V 2 bases and J 7 bases; bases outside gene matches: 4. The CDR3: CASSFGLAGGHGELFF. CDR3 in DNA: TGCGCCAGCAGCTTCGGACTAGCGGGAGGTCACGGGGAGCTGTTTTTT.

This chain uses TRBV7-9 with TRBJ1-5; 9 bases are a match to TRBD1. The germline V gene encodes CDR1 SEHNR and CDR2 FQNEAQ (reference sequence). The CDR3 sequence is 15 residues long. J lost 7 bases, V lost 5 bases, and 9 bases had no gene match. This CDR3 is CASSLTGGRDQPQHF. The CDR3 bases are TGTGCCAGCAGCCTTACAGGGGGCAGGGACCAGCCCCAGCATTTT.

This clone has just a few counts. Other DNA sequences in the same sample also yield this CDR3. This chain links TRBV29-1 with TRBJ2-1, with D perhaps matching TRBD2 (6 bases). From germline, CDR1 is SQVTM and CDR2 ANQGSEA. CDR3 length equals 15 residues. Trimming took off 1 base at V and 4 bases at J, with 14 bases between the two ends. Here the CDR3 DNA reads TGCAGCGTTGAAGTCTGGGACTCAAAATACAATGAGCAGTTCTTC. It translates to CSVEVWDSKYNEQFF.

The rearrangement joins TRBV25-1 to TRBJ1-6, with TRBD1 matching 10 bases. The CDR3 loop spans 16 amino acids. Germline trimming cut 5 bases from V and 7 bases from J; bases unmatched to any gene: 8. CDR1 is MGHDK and CDR2 is SYGVNS in the germline V gene. The chain's CDR3 is CASSTPRGQGNSPLHF. The CDR3 nucleotides read TGTGCCAGCAGTACACCACGGGGACAGGGGAATTCACCCCTCCACTTT.

The rearrangement joins TRBV18 to TRBJ2-2, with 8 nucleotides matching TRBD1. The J segment lost 6 bases and the V segment lost 2 bases, leaving 5 bases of the junction unmatched. Germline V lookup: CDR1 KGHSH, CDR2 LQKENI. The CDR3 runs 15 residues. The CDR3 spells CASSPGKQGAGELFF. In DNA form, the CDR3 reads TGTGCCAGCTCACCAGGAAAACAGGGGGCCGGGGAGCTGTTTTTT.

On this clone: This sample also contains other DNA sequences that code for the same CDR3. This sequence joins TRBV7-3 and TRBJ1-1; unclear D gene. Germline V CDR1 and CDR2: SGHTA, FQGTGA. This CDR3 region has 13 residues. V lost 2 bases and J lost 0, with 4 bases in between. CDR3 coding DNA: TGTGCCAGCAGCTTAGGGATGAACACTGAAGCTTTCTTT. Its translation is CASSLGMNTEAFF.

This clone appeared a single time. The chain is built from TRBV6-6 and TRBJ1-2; D may be TRBD1 (6 bases). Germline loops: CDR1 MNHNY, CDR2 SVGAGI (reference sequence). The CDR3 loop spans 16 amino acids. Trimming stripped 6 bases from V and 5 bases from J, with 22 bases between. CDR3 in amino acids: CASSLDSRSETYGYTF. CDR3 DNA sequence: TGTGCCAGCAGCCTGGACAGCCGGTCTGAAACTTATGGCTACACCTTC.

This clone was observed a single time. This sequence joins TRBV6-5 and TRBJ1-2; TRBD1 agrees at 9 bases. Germline values: CDR1 MNHEY, CDR2 SVGAGI. There are 13 residues in the CDR3. With 6 bases clipped from V and 4 bases from J, the junction kept 3 bases outside the gene matches. The CDR3 DNA sequence: TGTGCCAGCAGCGGGACAGGGCTCTATGGCTACACCTTC. Its translation: CASSGTGLYGYTF.

V and J are TRBV25-1 and TRBJ1-4; D is perhaps TRBD1 (6 bases). V lost 6 bases, J lost 3 bases, and 11 bases lay in between. From germline, CDR1 is MGHDK and CDR2 SYGVNS. This CDR3 is built from 14 residues. The CDR3 region is CASRGALANEKLFF. The CDR3 DNA follows: TGTGCCAGCAGGGGGGCACTCGCTAATGAAAAACTGTTTTTT.

The V and J genes are TRBV7-9 and TRBJ2-1; D gene ambiguous. Trimming stripped 1 base from V and 2 bases from J, with 6 bases between. Germline CDR1 and CDR2: SEHNR and FQNEAQ (reference sequence). The CDR3 runs to 14 residues. As DNA, the CDR3 is TGTGCCAGCAGCTTAGGAGCGACCTACAATGAGCAGTTCTTC. Translation gives CASSLGATYNEQFF.